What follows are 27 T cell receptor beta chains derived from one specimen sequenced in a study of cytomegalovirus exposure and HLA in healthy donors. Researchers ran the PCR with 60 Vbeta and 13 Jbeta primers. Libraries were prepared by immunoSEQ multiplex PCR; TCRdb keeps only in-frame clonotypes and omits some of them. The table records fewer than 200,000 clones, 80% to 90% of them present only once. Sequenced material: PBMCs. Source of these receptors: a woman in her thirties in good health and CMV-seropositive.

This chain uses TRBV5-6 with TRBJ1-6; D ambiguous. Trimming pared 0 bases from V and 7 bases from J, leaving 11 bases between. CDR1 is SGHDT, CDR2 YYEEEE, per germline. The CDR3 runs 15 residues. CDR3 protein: CASSLDPGSNSPLHF. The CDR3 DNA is TGTGCCAGCAGCTTGGATCCGGGATCGAATTCACCCCTCCACTTT.

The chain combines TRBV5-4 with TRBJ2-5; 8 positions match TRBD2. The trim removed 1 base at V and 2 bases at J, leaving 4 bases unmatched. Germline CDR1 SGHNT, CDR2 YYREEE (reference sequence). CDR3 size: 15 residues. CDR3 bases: TGTGCCAGCAGCTTGCCCGGGGGGGTTCAAGAGACCCAGTACTTC. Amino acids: CASSLPGGVQETQYF.

The DNA of the CDR3 is TGTGCCAGCAGCCACGACAGGCGCACTCACTACGAGCAGTACTTC. Its translation is CASSHDRRTHYEQYF. The gene calls are TRBV21-1 and TRBJ2-7; the table's D call, TRBD1, was not checked against the DNA. TRBV21-1 is reported as a pseudogene. This CDR3 has 15 residues.

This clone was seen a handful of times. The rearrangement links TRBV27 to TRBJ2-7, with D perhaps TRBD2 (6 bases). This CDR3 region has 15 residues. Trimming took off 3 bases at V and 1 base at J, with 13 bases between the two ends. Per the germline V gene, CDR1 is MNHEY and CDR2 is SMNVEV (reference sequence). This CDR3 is CASSFGRPSSYEQYF. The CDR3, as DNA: TGTGCCAGCAGTTTCGGGAGACCTTCATCCTACGAGCAGTACTTC.

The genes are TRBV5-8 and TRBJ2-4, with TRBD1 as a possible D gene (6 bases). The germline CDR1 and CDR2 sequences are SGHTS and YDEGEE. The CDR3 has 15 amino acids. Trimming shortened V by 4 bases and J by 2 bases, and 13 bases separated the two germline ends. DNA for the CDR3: TGTGCCAGCAGCACGACAGGCTCCACCAAAAACATTCAGTACTTC. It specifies CASSTTGSTKNIQYF.

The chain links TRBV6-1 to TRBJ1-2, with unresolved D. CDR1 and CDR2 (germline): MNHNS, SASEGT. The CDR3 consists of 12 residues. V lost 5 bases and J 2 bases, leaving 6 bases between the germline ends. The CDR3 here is CASSQKNYGYTF. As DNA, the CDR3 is TGTGCCAGCAGTCAAAAAAACTATGGCTACACCTTC.

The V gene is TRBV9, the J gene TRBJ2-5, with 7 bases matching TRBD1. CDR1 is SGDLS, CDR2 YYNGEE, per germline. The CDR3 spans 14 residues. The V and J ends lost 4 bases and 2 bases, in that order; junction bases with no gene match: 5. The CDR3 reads CASSPGTVQETQYF. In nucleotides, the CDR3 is TGTGCCAGCAGCCCCGGGACAGTACAAGAGACCCAGTACTTC.

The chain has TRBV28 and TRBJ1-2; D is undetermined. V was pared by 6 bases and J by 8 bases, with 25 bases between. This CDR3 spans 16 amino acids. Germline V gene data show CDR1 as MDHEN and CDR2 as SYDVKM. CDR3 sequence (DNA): TGTGCCAGCAGAACCGGGGTAGGGCAGGCGAGGAACGGCTACACCTTC. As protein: CASRTGVGQARNGYTF.

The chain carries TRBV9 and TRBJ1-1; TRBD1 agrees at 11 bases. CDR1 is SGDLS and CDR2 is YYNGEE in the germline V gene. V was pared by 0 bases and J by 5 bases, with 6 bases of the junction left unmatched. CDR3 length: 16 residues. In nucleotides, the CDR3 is TGTGCCAGCAGCGTAGCCCCGGGACAGGGGGGGACTGAAGCTTTCTTT. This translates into CASSVAPGQGGTEAFF. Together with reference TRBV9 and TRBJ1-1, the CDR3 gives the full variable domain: DSGVTQTPKHLITATGQRVTLRCSPRSGDLSVYWYQQSLDQGLQFLIQYYNGEERAKGNILERFSAQQFPDLHSELNLSSLELGDSALYFCASSVAPGQGGTEAFFGQGTRLTVV.

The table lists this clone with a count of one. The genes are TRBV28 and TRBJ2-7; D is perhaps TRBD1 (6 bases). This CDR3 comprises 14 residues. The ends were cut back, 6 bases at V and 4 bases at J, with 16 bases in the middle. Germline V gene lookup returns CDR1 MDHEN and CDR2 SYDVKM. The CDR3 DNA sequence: TGTGCCAGCAGAGAAGCAGGGGCTTATTACGAGCAGTACTTC. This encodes CASREAGAYYEQYF.

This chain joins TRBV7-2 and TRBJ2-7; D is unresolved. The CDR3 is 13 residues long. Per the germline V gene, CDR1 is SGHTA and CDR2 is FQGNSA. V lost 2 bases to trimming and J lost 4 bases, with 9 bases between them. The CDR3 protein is CASSLSGPYEQYF. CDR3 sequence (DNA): TGTGCCAGCAGCTTAAGTGGGCCATACGAGCAGTACTTC.

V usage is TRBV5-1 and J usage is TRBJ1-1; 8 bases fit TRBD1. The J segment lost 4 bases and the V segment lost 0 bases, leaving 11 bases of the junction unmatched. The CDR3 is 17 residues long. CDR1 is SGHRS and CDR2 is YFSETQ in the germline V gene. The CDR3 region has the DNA TGCGCCAGCAGCTTGGATGTCTCAGGGGGCGGAGGCACTGAAGCTTTCTTT. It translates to CASSLDVSGGGGTEAFF.

This chain's CDR3 is CASSRMRGSRSSGNTIYF. CDR3 nucleotides: TGTGCCAGCAGCAGGATGCGAGGGTCCCGATCATCCGGAAACACCATATATTTT. The chain carries TRBV9 and TRBJ1-3; D unclear. The CDR3 has 18 residues. Trimming took off 4 bases at V and 4 bases at J, with 24 bases between the two ends. CDR1 SGDLS and CDR2 YYNGEE come from the germline V gene. The full variable domain, its missing parts supplied by reference TRBV9 and TRBJ1-3, is DSGVTQTPKHLITATGQRVTLRCSPRSGDLSVYWYQQSLDQGLQFLIQYYNGEERAKGNILERFSAQQFPDLHSELNLSSLELGDSALYFCASSRMRGSRSSGNTIYFGEGSWLTVV.

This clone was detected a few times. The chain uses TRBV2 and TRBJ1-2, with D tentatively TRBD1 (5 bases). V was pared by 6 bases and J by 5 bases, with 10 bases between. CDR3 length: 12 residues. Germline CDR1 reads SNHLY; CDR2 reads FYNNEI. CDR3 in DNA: TGTGCCAGCAGCATGACAGCGTATGGCTACACCTTC. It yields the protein CASSMTAYGYTF.

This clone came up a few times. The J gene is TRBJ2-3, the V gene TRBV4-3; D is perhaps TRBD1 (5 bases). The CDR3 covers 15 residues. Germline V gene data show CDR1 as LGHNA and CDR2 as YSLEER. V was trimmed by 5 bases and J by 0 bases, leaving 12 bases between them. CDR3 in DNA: TGCGCCAGCAGCTACACAGGCCGTAGCACAGATACGCAGTATTTT. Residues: CASSYTGRSTDTQYF.

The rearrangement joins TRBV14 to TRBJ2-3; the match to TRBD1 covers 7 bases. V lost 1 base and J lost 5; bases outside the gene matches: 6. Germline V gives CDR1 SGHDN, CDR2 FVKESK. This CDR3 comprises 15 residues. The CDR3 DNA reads TGTGCCAGCAGCCAAGTAGGGGGCATACAAGATACGCAGTATTTT. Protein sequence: CASSQVGGIQDTQYF.

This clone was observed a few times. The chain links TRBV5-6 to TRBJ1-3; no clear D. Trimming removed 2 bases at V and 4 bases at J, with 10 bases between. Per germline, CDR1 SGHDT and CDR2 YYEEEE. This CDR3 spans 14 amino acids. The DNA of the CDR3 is TGTGCCAGCAGCTTTTGGGCCTCGGGAAACACCATATATTTT. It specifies CASSFWASGNTIYF.

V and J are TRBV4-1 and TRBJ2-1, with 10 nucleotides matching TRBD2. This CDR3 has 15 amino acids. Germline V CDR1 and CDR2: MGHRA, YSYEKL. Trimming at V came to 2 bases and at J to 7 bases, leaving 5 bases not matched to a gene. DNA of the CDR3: TGCGCCAGCAGCCAACCACTAGCGGGGTTTAATGAGCAGTTCTTC. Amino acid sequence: CASSQPLAGFNEQFF.

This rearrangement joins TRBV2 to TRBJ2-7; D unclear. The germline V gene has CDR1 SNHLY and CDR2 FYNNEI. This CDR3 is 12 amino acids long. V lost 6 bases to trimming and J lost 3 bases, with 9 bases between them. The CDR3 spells CASRRSGYEQYF. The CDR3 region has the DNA TGTGCCAGCAGACGATCAGGCTACGAGCAGTACTTC.

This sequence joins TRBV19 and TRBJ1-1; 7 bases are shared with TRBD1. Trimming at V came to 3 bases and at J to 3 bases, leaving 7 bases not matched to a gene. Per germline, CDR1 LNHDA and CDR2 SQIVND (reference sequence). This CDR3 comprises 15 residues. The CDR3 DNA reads TGTGCCAGTAGTATCCTTATAGGGGGCCACACTGAAGCTTTCTTT. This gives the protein CASSILIGGHTEAFF.

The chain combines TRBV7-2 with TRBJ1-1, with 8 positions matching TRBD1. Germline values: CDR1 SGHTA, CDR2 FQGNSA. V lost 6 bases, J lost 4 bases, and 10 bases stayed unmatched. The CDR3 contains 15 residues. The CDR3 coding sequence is TGTGCCAGCAGACCGAATGGACAGGGAGGCACTGAAGCTTTCTTT. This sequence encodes CASRPNGQGGTEAFF. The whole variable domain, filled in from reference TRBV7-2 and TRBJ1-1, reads GAGVSQSPSNKVTEKGKDVELRCDPISGHTALYWYRQSLGQGLEFLIYFQGNSAPDKSGLPSDRFSAERTGGSVSTLTIQRTQQEDSAVYLCASRPNGQGGTEAFFGQGTRLTVV.

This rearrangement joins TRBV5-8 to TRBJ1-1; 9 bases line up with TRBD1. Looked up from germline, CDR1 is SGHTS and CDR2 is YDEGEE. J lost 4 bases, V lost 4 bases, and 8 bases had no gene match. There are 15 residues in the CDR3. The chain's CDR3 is CASSQRTGVVTEAFF. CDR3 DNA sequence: TGTGCCAGCAGCCAGAGGACAGGGGTCGTCACTGAAGCTTTCTTT.

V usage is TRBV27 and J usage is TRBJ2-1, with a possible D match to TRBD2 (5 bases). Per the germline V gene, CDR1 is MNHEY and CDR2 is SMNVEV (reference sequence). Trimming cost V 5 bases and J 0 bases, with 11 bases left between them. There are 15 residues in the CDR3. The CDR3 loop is CASSEGPASYNEQFF. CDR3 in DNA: TGTGCCAGCAGTGAGGGCCCTGCCTCCTACAATGAGCAGTTCTTC.

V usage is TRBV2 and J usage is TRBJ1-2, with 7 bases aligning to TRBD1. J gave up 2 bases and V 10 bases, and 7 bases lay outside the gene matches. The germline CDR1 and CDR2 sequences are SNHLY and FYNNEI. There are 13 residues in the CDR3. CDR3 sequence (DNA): TGTGCCAAAGTCGGGACAGAAAACTATGGCTACACCTTC. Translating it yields CAKVGTENYGYTF.

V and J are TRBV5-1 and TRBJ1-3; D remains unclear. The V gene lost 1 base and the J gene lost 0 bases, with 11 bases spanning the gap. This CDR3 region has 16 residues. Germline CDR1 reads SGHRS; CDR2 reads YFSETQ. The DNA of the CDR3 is TGCGCCAGCAGCTTGTACGGCGGGAGCTCTGGAAACACCATATATTTT. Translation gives CASSLYGGSSGNTIYF.

CDR3 DNA sequence: TGCGCCAGCAGCCAAGATCAGGGTTATAATTCACCCCTCCACTTT. It translates to CASSQDQGYNSPLHF. This chain links TRBV4-3 with TRBJ1-6; a possible D gene is TRBD1 (5 bases). CDR1 is LGHNA, CDR2 YSLEER, per germline. Trimming cost V 0 bases and J 4 bases, with 7 bases left between them. The CDR3 loop spans 15 amino acids.

The CDR3 DNA reads as TGTGCCAGCAGGACAGGGGGGGACGAGCAGTACTTC. Its translation is CASRTGGDEQYF. This rearrangement joins TRBV7-9 to TRBJ2-7; 9 bases are a match to TRBD1. This CDR3 comprises 12 residues. The V gene end was trimmed by 6 bases and the J gene end by 5 bases; junction bases not matched to a gene: 2. Per the germline V gene, CDR1 is SEHNR and CDR2 is FQNEAQ (reference sequence).